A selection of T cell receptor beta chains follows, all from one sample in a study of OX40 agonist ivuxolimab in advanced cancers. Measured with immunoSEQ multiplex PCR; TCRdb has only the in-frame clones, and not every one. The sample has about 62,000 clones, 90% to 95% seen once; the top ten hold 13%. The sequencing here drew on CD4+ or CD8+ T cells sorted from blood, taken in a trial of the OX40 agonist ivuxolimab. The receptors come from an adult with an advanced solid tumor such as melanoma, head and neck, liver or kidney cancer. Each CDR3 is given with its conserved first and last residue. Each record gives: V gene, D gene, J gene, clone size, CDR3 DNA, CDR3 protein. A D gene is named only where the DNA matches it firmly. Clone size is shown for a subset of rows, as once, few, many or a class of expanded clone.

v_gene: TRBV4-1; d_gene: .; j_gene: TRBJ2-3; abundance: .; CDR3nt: TGCGCCAGCAGCCAAGCTTCCGTCAGCACAGATACGCAGTATTTT; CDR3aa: CASSQASVSTDTQYF
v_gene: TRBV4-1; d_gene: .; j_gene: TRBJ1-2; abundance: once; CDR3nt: TGCGCCAGCAGCCAGCCAGGGCAAGACTATGGCTACACCTTC; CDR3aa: CASSQPGQDYGYTF
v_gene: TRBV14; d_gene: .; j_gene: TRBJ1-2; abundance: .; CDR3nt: TGTGCCAGCAGCCTCGCCGCTAACTATGGCTACACCTTC; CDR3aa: CASSLAANYGYTF
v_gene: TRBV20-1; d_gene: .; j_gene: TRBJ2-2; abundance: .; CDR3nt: TGCAGTGCTAGGCGTCTCGGGGAGCTGTTTTTT; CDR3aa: CSARRLGELFF
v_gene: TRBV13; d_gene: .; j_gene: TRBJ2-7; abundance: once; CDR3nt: TGTGCCAGCAGCTTAACAGGGTTCTCCTACGAGCAGTACTTC; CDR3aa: CASSLTGFSYEQYF
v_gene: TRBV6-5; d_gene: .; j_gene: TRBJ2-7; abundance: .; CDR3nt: TGTGCCAGCAGTTTTGGGACATACTCCTACGAGCAGTACTTC; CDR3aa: CASSFGTYSYEQYF
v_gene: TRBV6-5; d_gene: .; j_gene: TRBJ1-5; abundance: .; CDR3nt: TGTGCCAGCAGTTACGGGGGGTACAATCAGCCCCAGCATTTT; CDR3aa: CASSYGGYNQPQHF
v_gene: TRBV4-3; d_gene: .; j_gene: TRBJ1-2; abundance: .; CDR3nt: TGCGCCAGCAGCCAAGGGGAAATCGTTAACTATGGCTACACCTTC; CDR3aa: CASSQGEIVNYGYTF
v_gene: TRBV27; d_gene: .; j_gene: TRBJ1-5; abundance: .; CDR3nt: TGTGCCAGCAGCCCAGGGCAGGGCCAGCCCCAGCATTTT; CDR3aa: CASSPGQGQPQHF
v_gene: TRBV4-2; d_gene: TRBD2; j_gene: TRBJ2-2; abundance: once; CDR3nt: TGTGCCAGCAGCCAAGATCGAAATAGCGGGATATTCACCGGGGAGCTGTTTTTT; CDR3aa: CASSQDRNSGIFTGELFF
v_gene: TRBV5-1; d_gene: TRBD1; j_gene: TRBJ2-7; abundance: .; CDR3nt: TGCGCCAGCAGCCTGAGGACAGGGGGCGGCGAGCAGTACTTC; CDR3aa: CASSLRTGGGEQYF
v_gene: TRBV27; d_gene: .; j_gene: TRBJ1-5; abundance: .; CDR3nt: TGTGCCAGCAGTACCCCGACAGGGCCCCAGCATTTT; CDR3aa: CASSTPTGPQHF